This T cell receptor beta chain originates from a study of cytomegalovirus exposure and HLA in healthy donors. This CDR3 region has 14 residues. The V gene lost 4 bases and the J gene lost 1 base, with 9 bases spanning the gap. Germline V gene lookup returns CDR1 MGHRA and CDR2 YSYEKL. Researchers ran the PCR with 60 Vbeta and 13 Jbeta primers. Sequencing used immunoSEQ multiplex PCR; TCRdb keeps in-frame clones, though not all of them. The data contain 150,000 to 200,000 clones, roughly three quarters of them seen just once; the ten biggest clones take up about 12%. The chain is built from TRBV4-1 and TRBJ2-3; D not resolved. The sequence was obtained from a woman between 50 and 59 years old in good health and CMV-seropositive. The sequenced sample consisted of PBMCs. The CDR3 region is CASSPTTGTDTQYF. CDR3 coding DNA: TGCGCCAGCAGCCCTACTACCGGCACAGATACGCAGTATTTT.